This T cell receptor (beta chain) was sequenced during a study of shared clonotypes between healthy human individuals. Study-level background: CD4 naive and CD4 memory each took three plates per donor, while CD8 naive took two and CD8 memory one.

The assay ran at deep level. Per sorted-subset replicate PCR, input was roughly 200 ng DNA, representing tens of thousands of T cell genomes. Original data processing: Because ImmunoSEQ provided only junction sequences with no quality scores, the filtering differed. Method: immunoSEQ multiplex PCR; TCRdb's copy keeps in-frame clones and lacks some. V, J and clone size derive from that table, while D and trimming were established from the DNA sequence. The repertoire holds a few million clones, with over 85% as singletons. Germline V gene sequence: CDR1 MNHNY, CDR2 SVGAGI (reference sequence). V shed 6 bases and J 3 bases; nucleotides not matched to a gene: 8. The CDR3 contains 15 residues.

The sequence was collected from a man between 18 and 35 years old in good health. This chain joins TRBV6-6 and TRBJ2-7; 10 nucleotides line up with TRBD2. The sample was naive CD4+ T cells sorted from blood. Noted subset: CD45RA+ positively selected. CDR3 nucleotide sequence: TGTGCCAGCAGATCTCTAGCGGGGGTAAACTACGAGCAGTACTTC. It translates to CASRSLAGVNYEQYF.